Each of the 25 T cell receptor beta chains below was sequenced from the same sample in a study of cytomegalovirus exposure and HLA in healthy donors. The PCR had 60 Vbeta and 13 Jbeta primers. Clones were read by immunoSEQ multiplex PCR, and TCRdb kept only the in-frame ones, dropping some. The table shows about 130,000 clones, with roughly 9% occurring only once. The sequenced sample consisted of PBMCs. Receptors originate from a woman aged 40 to 49 in good health and CMV-seropositive.

This chain links TRBV18 with TRBJ2-2; the D gene is possibly TRBD2 (5 bases). Germline V CDR1 and CDR2: KGHSH, LQKENI. With 2 bases removed from V and 2 bases from J, the gap between germline ends came to 15 bases. The CDR3 loop spans 17 amino acids. CDR3 coding DNA: TGTGCCAGCTCACCAAAGATACAACCGGGAAACACCGGGGAGCTGTTTTTT. This codes for CASSPKIQPGNTGELFF.

Only a few counts were recorded for this clone. This sample includes further DNA sequences coding for the same CDR3. The chain joins TRBV5-4 to TRBJ2-7, with 8 bases aligning to TRBD1. The CDR3 has 14 amino acids. Trimming at V came to 0 bases and at J to 4 bases, leaving 3 bases not matched to a gene. Germline V gene sequence: CDR1 SGHNT, CDR2 YYREEE (reference sequence). The DNA of the CDR3 is TGTGCCAGCAGCTTGGGACAGGGGAGGTACGAGCAGTACTTC. Translating it yields CASSLGQGRYEQYF.

This clone appeared a few times. V and J are TRBV9 and TRBJ1-1; 7 bases fit TRBD1. Trimming removed 1 base from V and 0 bases from J; junction bases left unmatched: 6. This CDR3 spans 16 amino acids. CDR1 is SGDLS, CDR2 YYNGEE, per germline. The CDR3 coding sequence is TGTGCCAGCAGCGTAAGGACAGGCCTGCTGAACACTGAAGCTTTCTTT. The encoded protein is CASSVRTGLLNTEAFF.

This clone has more than one count but fewer than ten. The chain couples TRBV21-1 to TRBJ1-1; TRBD1 is the table's D call, not checked against the DNA. TRBV21-1 counts as a pseudogene. The CDR3 totals 19 residues. CDR3 loop: CASSKRHRARRSRGTEAFF. The CDR3 nucleotides read TGTGCCAGCAGCAAGAGACACCGGGCCAGGAGGAGCAGGGGGACTGAAGCTTTCTTT.

V usage is TRBV9 and J usage is TRBJ2-1, with D possibly TRBD2 on 5 matching bases. Germline V lookup: CDR1 SGDLS, CDR2 YYNGEE. The CDR3 covers 15 residues. V lost 4 bases and J lost 4, with 15 bases in between. The CDR3 sequence: CASSPRGDNYNEQFF. CDR3 in DNA: TGTGCCAGCAGCCCACGGGGAGACAATTACAATGAGCAGTTCTTC.

This chain links TRBV18 with TRBJ2-6; TRBD1 matches 8 bases. V lost 1 base to trimming and J lost 1 base; unmatched junction nucleotides: 3. This CDR3 comprises 17 residues. CDR1 KGHSH and CDR2 LQKENI come from the germline V gene. The CDR3 sequence: CASSPRDRISGANVLTF. The CDR3 DNA follows: TGTGCCAGCTCACCACGGGACAGGATTTCTGGGGCCAACGTCCTGACTTTC. Full variable domain (remainder filled in from reference TRBV18 and TRBJ2-6): NAGVMQNPRHLVRRRGQEARLRCSPMKGHSHVYWYRQLPEEGLKFMVYLQKENIIDESGMPKERFSAEFPKEGPSILRIQQVVRGDSAAYFCASSPRDRISGANVLTFGAGSRLTVL.

The rearrangement joins TRBV7-8 to TRBJ2-2; 7 nucleotides line up with TRBD1. The CDR3 extends over 16 amino acids. The germline CDR1 and CDR2 sequences are SGHVS and FQNEAQ. Losses at the gene ends were 0 bases for V and 6 bases for J; bases not matched to a gene: 7. The CDR3 region is CASSLAAPGGAGELFF. CDR3 sequence (DNA): TGTGCCAGCAGCTTAGCGGCGCCAGGGGGAGCCGGGGAGCTGTTTTTT.

This clone has more than one count but fewer than ten. The genes are TRBV6-5 and TRBJ1-2; 10 nucleotides line up with TRBD1. This CDR3 is 14 amino acids long. Per germline, CDR1 MNHEY and CDR2 SVGAGI. The V gene end was trimmed by 6 bases and the J gene end by 8 bases; junction bases not matched to a gene: 9. The CDR3 DNA sequence: TGTGCCAGCAGACCTCCGGGACAGGGGATCGGCTACACCTTC. Its translation is CASRPPGQGIGYTF.

The gene calls are TRBV14 and TRBJ2-5; 12 bases are shared with TRBD2. Losses at the gene ends were 4 bases for V and 4 bases for J; bases not matched to a gene: 4. CDR1 and CDR2 (germline): SGHDN, FVKESK. The CDR3 has 15 amino acids. As DNA, the CDR3 is TGTGCCAGCAGCCGACTAGCGGGGGACGGAGAGACCCAGTACTTC. Its protein is CASSRLAGDGETQYF.

This sequence joins TRBV6-5 and TRBJ1-5, with 9 bases aligning to TRBD1. The CDR3 is 15 residues long. V lost 6 bases to trimming and J lost 0 bases; unmatched junction nucleotides: 3. CDR1 MNHEY and CDR2 SVGAGI come from the germline V gene. The CDR3 loop reads CASRWTGDSNQPQHF. The CDR3 DNA is TGTGCCAGCAGGTGGACAGGGGATAGCAATCAGCCCCAGCATTTT.

The chain links TRBV7-3 to TRBJ2-2, with 8 positions matching TRBD1. Germline CDR1 SGHTA, CDR2 FQGTGA. CDR3 length equals 15 residues. Trimming cost V 3 bases and J 1 base; bases outside gene matches: 1. The chain's CDR3 is CASSFDRGNTGELFF. As DNA, the CDR3 is TGTGCCAGCAGCTTCGACAGGGGGAACACCGGGGAGCTGTTTTTT.

This clone appeared a few times. The chain employs TRBV18 and TRBJ2-1, with 9 bases that match TRBD1. The CDR3 sequence is 15 residues long. From germline, CDR1 is KGHSH and CDR2 LQKENI. V lost 4 bases to trimming and J lost 1 base; unmatched junction nucleotides: 2. The CDR3, as DNA: TGTGCCAGCTCACGCGACAGGGGGTCCTACAATGAGCAGTTCTTC. This encodes CASSRDRGSYNEQFF.

The table lists this clone with a few counts. A junction end diverges from the germline sequence, so it may reflect a read error. The chain has TRBV10-3 and TRBJ2-1; the match to TRBD1 covers 8 bases. CDR3 size: 16 residues. Germline assignment: CDR1 ENHRY and CDR2 SYGVKD. CDR3: CAISESWGQVPNQQFF. The CDR3 coding sequence is TGTGCCATCAGTGAGTCCTGGGGACAGGTCCCCAATCAGCAGTTCTTC.

This chain links TRBV6-6 with TRBJ1-5; the match to TRBD1 covers 8 bases. The CDR3 consists of 14 residues. Germline loops: CDR1 MNHNY, CDR2 SVGAGI (reference sequence). V dropped 4 bases and J dropped 7; count of bases not matched to a gene: 6. This chain's CDR3 is CASSLPGGGQPQHF. The CDR3 region has the DNA TGTGCCAGCAGTTTACCAGGGGGCGGGCAGCCCCAGCATTTT.

This sequence joins TRBV10-3 and TRBJ2-3, with 7 nucleotides matching TRBD1. The junction had 4 bases not matched to a gene; V was cut back by 3 bases and J by 1 base. This CDR3 comprises 15 residues. CDR1 is ENHRY, CDR2 SYGVKD, per germline. CDR3 protein: CAISDPGTGTDTQYF. In nucleotides, the CDR3 is TGTGCCATCAGTGACCCCGGGACAGGCACAGATACGCAGTATTTT.

This clone has a handful of counts. The chain recombines TRBV12-5 with TRBJ2-5, with a tentative D call TRBD1 (6 bases). V dropped 6 bases and J dropped 0 bases, with 23 bases sitting between them. This CDR3 region has 18 residues. Germline CDR1 reads LGHNT; CDR2 reads FRNRAP. CDR3 sequence (DNA): TGTGCTAGTGGCCGGAACACTGGGGGCAGGTCCGACCAAGAGACCCAGTACTTC. Its protein product is CASGRNTGGRSDQETQYF.

This clone came up a few times. V is TRBV5-4 and J is TRBJ2-2; TRBD1 is a possible D gene (6 bases). The length of the CDR3 is 19 residues. Per the germline V gene, CDR1 is SGHNT and CDR2 is YYREEE (reference sequence). V lost 3 bases to trimming and J lost 0 bases, with 21 bases between them. CDR3 amino acids: CASSWEWAGAFANTGELFF. In DNA, the CDR3 is TGTGCCAGCAGCTGGGAATGGGCAGGGGCGTTCGCGAACACCGGGGAGCTGTTTTTT.

The chain recombines TRBV19 with TRBJ2-1; TRBD1 matches 9 bases. Trimming removed 3 bases from V and 1 base from J; junction bases left unmatched: 7. The CDR3 sequence is 17 residues long. From germline, CDR1 is LNHDA and CDR2 SQIVND (reference sequence). The CDR3 reads CASSITGTGISYNEQFF. DNA of the CDR3: TGTGCCAGTAGTATCACAGGGACAGGGATTTCCTACAATGAGCAGTTCTTC. Together with reference TRBV19 and TRBJ2-1, the CDR3 gives the full variable domain: DGGITQSPKYLFRKEGQNVTLSCEQNLNHDAMYWYRQDPGQGLRLIYYSQIVNDFQKGDIAEGYSVSREKKESFPLTVTSAQKNPTAFYLCASSITGTGISYNEQFFGPGTRLTVL.

The sample holds a few counts of this clone. The chain links TRBV6-1 to TRBJ2-1, with 7 bases lining up with TRBD1. CDR3 length equals 14 residues. V was clipped by 4 bases and J by 7 bases; unmatched bases: 7. Looked up from germline, CDR1 is MNHNS and CDR2 is SASEGT. CDR3 coding DNA: TGTGCCAGCAGTGTACAGGGGTTTAGTAATGAGCAGTTCTTC. This codes for CASSVQGFSNEQFF.

The chain links TRBV10-3 to TRBJ1-1; 8 nucleotides line up with TRBD1. The CDR3 spans 15 residues. Germline trimming cut 6 bases from V and 2 bases from J; bases unmatched to any gene: 8. Germline assignment: CDR1 ENHRY and CDR2 SYGVKD. CDR3 bases: TGTGCCATCAGCCCAGGACAGGGAGTAAACACTGAAGCTTTCTTT. Protein sequence: CAISPGQGVNTEAFF.

This clone was counted between two and nine times. In DNA, the CDR3 is TGTGCCAGCTCACCACTAGGACAGGGCTATGAAGCTTTCTTT. Its translation is CASSPLGQGYEAFF. The V call is TRBV18, the J call TRBJ1-1; 8 nucleotides match TRBD1. The CDR3 has 14 residues. Germline loops: CDR1 KGHSH, CDR2 LQKENI. V lost 1 base and J lost 7; bases outside the gene matches: 5.

This clone was observed a handful of times. The V gene is TRBV2, the J gene TRBJ2-5; 10 bases are shared with TRBD1. The CDR3 has 14 amino acids. The J segment lost 3 bases and the V segment lost 4 bases, leaving 2 bases of the junction unmatched. The germline V gene encodes CDR1 SNHLY and CDR2 FYNNEI. In nucleotides, the CDR3 is TGTGCCAGCAGTGGGACAGGGGGGAAAGAGACCCAGTACTTC. Amino acids: CASSGTGGKETQYF.

This clone was detected a few times. The gene calls are TRBV6-1 and TRBJ1-3; D might be TRBD1 (5 bases). From germline, CDR1 is MNHNS and CDR2 SASEGT. The CDR3 length is 15 residues. Trimming pared 6 bases from V and 0 bases from J, leaving 12 bases between. This CDR3 is CASSPGHFSGNTIYF. The CDR3 bases are TGTGCCAGCAGCCCCGGACACTTCTCTGGAAACACCATATATTTT.

This clone was counted a few times. The chain couples TRBV5-1 to TRBJ2-7, with 10 bases matching TRBD2. CDR1 and CDR2 (germline): SGHRS, YFSETQ. The CDR3 is made up of 20 amino acids. V was pared by 4 bases and J by 0 bases, with 19 bases of the junction left unmatched. The CDR3 region is CASSPWPRLAGDQNSYEQYF. The CDR3 region has the DNA TGCGCCAGCAGCCCTTGGCCCCGGCTAGCGGGGGACCAAAACTCCTACGAGCAGTACTTC.

This clone was observed a few times. This chain uses TRBV6-5 with TRBJ2-2, with D maybe TRBD1 (5 bases). Germline V gene lookup returns CDR1 MNHEY and CDR2 SVGAGI. Trimming stripped 2 bases from V and 6 bases from J, with 10 bases between. The CDR3 sequence is 14 residues long. This CDR3 reads CASSYQGVSGELFF. In DNA, the CDR3 is TGTGCCAGCAGTTACCAGGGTGTCTCCGGGGAGCTGTTTTTT.